A selection of T cell receptor beta chains follows, all from one sample in a study of T cells in Graves' hyperthyroidism and ophthalmopathy. TCRdb analysed the multiplex PCR reads with MiXCR anew, one entry per CDR3 protein. In the table there are approximately 640,000 distinct CDR3 sequences, about 45% of which are singletons. Sequenced: peripheral blood or thyroid tissue (not recorded which). These receptors originate from an adult man with Graves' disease, either hyperthyroidism or ophthalmopathy (not recorded which). The CDR3 runs from the conserved cysteine through the conserved F or W. Each record gives: D gene, J gene, V gene, clone size, CDR3 protein, CDR3 DNA. D genes are given only for firm matches. The listing skips clone size in some rows; elsewhere it reads once, few, many or a size class.

D gene: .; J gene: TRBJ2-7; V gene: TRBV7-2; clone size: .; CDR3 protein: CASSRGNGYEQYF; CDR3 DNA: TGTGCCAGCAGCCGGGGTAACGGCTACGAGCAGTACTTC
D gene: .; J gene: TRBJ1-1; V gene: TRBV7-9; clone size: .; CDR3 protein: CAWNRDRNTEAFF; CDR3 DNA: TGTGCCTGGAACCGCGACAGGAACACTGAAGCTTTCTTT
D gene: TRBD1; J gene: TRBJ1-3; V gene: TRBV5-8; clone size: .; CDR3 protein: CASSQDRGSGNTIYF; CDR3 DNA: TGTGCCAGCAGTCAAGACAGGGGCTCTGGAAACACCATATATTTT
D gene: .; J gene: TRBJ2-6; V gene: TRBV7-9; clone size: .; CDR3 protein: CASSLPGGANVLTF; CDR3 DNA: TGTGCCAGCAGTCTTCCGGGGGGGGCCAACGTCCTGACTTTC
D gene: .; J gene: TRBJ1-5; V gene: TRBV20-1; clone size: .; CDR3 protein: CSASRMTGAYQPQHF; CDR3 DNA: TGCAGTGCCAGCAGGATGACAGGAGCCTATCAGCCCCAGCATTTT
D gene: .; J gene: TRBJ1-2; V gene: TRBV2; clone size: .; CDR3 protein: CASSPGQLNGYTF; CDR3 DNA: TGTGCCAGCTCACCGGGACAACTCAACGGCTACACCTTC
D gene: TRBD1; J gene: TRBJ2-7; V gene: TRBV7-9; clone size: once; CDR3 protein: CASSVDRVSYEQYF; CDR3 DNA: TGTGCCAGCAGTGTCGACAGGGTCTCCTACGAGCAGTACTTC
D gene: .; J gene: TRBJ2-5; V gene: TRBV9; clone size: few; CDR3 protein: CASSQLDSDLEETQYF; CDR3 DNA: TGTGCCAGCAGTCAACTGGACAGCGACTTAGAAGAGACCCAGTACTTC
D gene: .; J gene: TRBJ2-5; V gene: TRBV19; clone size: many; CDR3 protein: CASSRASPETQYF; CDR3 DNA: TGTGCCAGTAGTCGGGCTAGCCCGGAGACCCAGTACTTC
D gene: .; J gene: TRBJ1-2; V gene: TRBV7-3; clone size: .; CDR3 protein: CASSQPGRETNYGYTF; CDR3 DNA: TGCGCCAGCAGCCAACCGGGACGGGAGACTAACTATGGCTACACCTTC
D gene: .; J gene: TRBJ1-3; V gene: TRBV7-8; clone size: many; CDR3 protein: CASSATNSGNTIYF; CDR3 DNA: TGTGCCAGCAGCGCCACTAACTCTGGAAACACCATATATTTT
D gene: .; J gene: TRBJ1-2; V gene: TRBV25-1; clone size: many; CDR3 protein: CAILDGNYGYTF; CDR3 DNA: TGTGCCATCCTCGATGGAAACTATGGCTACACCTTC
D gene: TRBD1; J gene: TRBJ1-2; V gene: TRBV25-1; clone size: .; CDR3 protein: CASSELRDRAGGYTF; CDR3 DNA: TGTGCCAGCAGTGAATTACGGGACAGAGCGGGCGGCTACACCTTC
D gene: .; J gene: TRBJ1-1; V gene: TRBV10-3; clone size: .; CDR3 protein: CAISRRSLDTEAFF; CDR3 DNA: TGTGCCATCAGCCGACGTTCCTTGGACACTGAAGCTTTCTTT
D gene: .; J gene: TRBJ1-5; V gene: TRBV2; clone size: many; CDR3 protein: CASSHRDQPQHF; CDR3 DNA: TGTGCCAGCAGCCACAGGGATCAGCCCCAGCATTTT
D gene: .; J gene: TRBJ1-2; V gene: TRBV15; clone size: .; CDR3 protein: CATSRDTGTYGYTF; CDR3 DNA: TGTGCCACCAGCAGAGATACAGGGACCTATGGCTACACCTTC
D gene: TRBD1; J gene: TRBJ1-1; V gene: TRBV10-3; clone size: .; CDR3 protein: CAISPTGGRGTEAIF; CDR3 DNA: TGTGCCATCTCCCCTACAGGGGGCAGGGGCACTGAAGCTATCTTT
D gene: TRBD1; J gene: TRBJ2-7; V gene: TRBV7-3; clone size: .; CDR3 protein: CASSLTGQGTDEQYF; CDR3 DNA: TGTGCCAGCAGCTTAACGGGACAGGGGACTGACGAGCAGTACTTC
D gene: TRBD1; J gene: TRBJ1-5; V gene: TRBV24-1; clone size: .; CDR3 protein: CATSDPGTGNQPQHF; CDR3 DNA: TGTGCCACCAGTGACCCTGGGACAGGGAATCAGCCCCAGCATTTT
D gene: TRBD1; J gene: TRBJ1-1; V gene: TRBV7-2; clone size: .; CDR3 protein: CASSLTMGDREAFF; CDR3 DNA: TGTGCCAGCAGCTTGACGATGGGGGACAGGGAAGCTTTCTTT
D gene: .; J gene: TRBJ1-2; V gene: TRBV29-1; clone size: many; CDR3 protein: CSVGAEFYTF; CDR3 DNA: TGCAGCGTTGGGGCAGAATTTTACACCTTC
D gene: .; J gene: TRBJ1-1; V gene: TRBV9; clone size: .; CDR3 protein: CASATGRNTEAFF; CDR3 DNA: TGTGCCAGCGCCACAGGTCGGAACACTGAAGCTTTCTTT
D gene: TRBD1; J gene: TRBJ2-7; V gene: TRBV10-3; clone size: .; CDR3 protein: CAISGKTGATYGQYF; CDR3 DNA: TGTGCCATCAGTGGGAAGACAGGGGCGACCTACGGGCAGTACTTC
D gene: .; J gene: TRBJ2-7; V gene: TRBV6-6; clone size: .; CDR3 protein: CASSYLLEQYF; CDR3 DNA: TGTGCCAGCAGTTACCTCTTGGAGCAGTACTTC
D gene: TRBD1; J gene: TRBJ1-1; V gene: TRBV7-9; clone size: .; CDR3 protein: CASSSRDRVFPNTEAFF; CDR3 DNA: TGTGCCAGCAGTAGCCGGGACAGGGTTTTCCCGAACACTGAAGCTTTCTTT
D gene: .; J gene: TRBJ1-2; V gene: TRBV7-8; clone size: many; CDR3 protein: CASSLDHRDYTF; CDR3 DNA: TGTGCCAGCAGCTTAGATCATAGGGACTACACCTTC
D gene: TRBD1; J gene: TRBJ1-1; V gene: TRBV20-1; clone size: many; CDR3 protein: CSAKQGLNTEAFF; CDR3 DNA: TGCAGTGCCAAACAGGGGTTGAACACTGAAGCTTTCTTT
D gene: .; J gene: TRBJ1-2; V gene: TRBV2; clone size: many; CDR3 protein: CASSVRGIGYTF; CDR3 DNA: TGTGCCAGCAGTGTTCGAGGGATCGGCTACACCTTC
D gene: .; J gene: TRBJ2-7; V gene: TRBV12-3/TRBV12-4; clone size: many; CDR3 protein: CASSLRAGYQEQYF; CDR3 DNA: TGTGCCAGCAGTTTAAGAGCAGGGTACCAAGAGCAGTACTTC
D gene: TRBD1; J gene: TRBJ2-5; V gene: TRBV24-1; clone size: .; CDR3 protein: CATSDSGQGREETQYF; CDR3 DNA: TGTGCCACCAGTGACTCAGGACAGGGACGAGAAGAGACCCAGTACTTC
D gene: .; J gene: TRBJ1-5; V gene: TRBV20-1; clone size: .; CDR3 protein: CSARRGNGNQPQHF; CDR3 DNA: TGCAGTGCTAGAAGGGGCAATGGCAATCAGCCCCAGCATTTT
D gene: TRBD2; J gene: TRBJ2-7; V gene: TRBV29-1; clone size: .; CDR3 protein: CSVGTSGDYEQYF; CDR3 DNA: TGCAGCGTAGGGACTAGCGGGGATTACGAGCAGTACTTC
D gene: TRBD1; J gene: TRBJ1-3; V gene: TRBV5-1; clone size: .; CDR3 protein: CASSLDGTGLSGNTIYF; CDR3 DNA: TGCGCCAGCAGCTTGGACGGGACAGGACTCTCTGGAAACACCATATATTTT
D gene: .; J gene: TRBJ2-5; V gene: TRBV9; clone size: many; CDR3 protein: CASSAGTYQETQYF; CDR3 DNA: TGTGCCAGCAGCGCCGGGACGTATCAAGAGACCCAGTACTTC
D gene: .; J gene: TRBJ2-2; V gene: TRBV19; clone size: .; CDR3 protein: CASSIDRTVRTGELFF; CDR3 DNA: TGTGCCAGTAGTATAGATCGTACAGTTCGCACCGGGGAGCTGTTTTTT
D gene: .; J gene: TRBJ2-7; V gene: TRBV12-3/TRBV12-4; clone size: .; CDR3 protein: CASSLSAYEQYF; CDR3 DNA: TGTGCCAGCAGTTTATCGGCCTACGAGCAGTACTTC
D gene: .; J gene: TRBJ2-5; V gene: TRBV7-2; clone size: .; CDR3 protein: CASNFGVAGTQETQYF; CDR3 DNA: TGTGCCAGCAACTTTGGTGTGGCAGGGACTCAAGAGACCCAGTACTTC
D gene: .; J gene: TRBJ1-3; V gene: TRBV19; clone size: many; CDR3 protein: CASTESSGNTIYF; CDR3 DNA: TGCGCCAGCACCGAGAGCTCTGGAAACACCATATATTTT
D gene: TRBD1; J gene: TRBJ1-3; V gene: TRBV10-3; clone size: few; CDR3 protein: CAIREQGGISGNTIYF; CDR3 DNA: TGTGCCATCAGAGAACAGGGGGGGATCTCTGGAAACACCATATATTTT
D gene: .; J gene: TRBJ1-1; V gene: TRBV20-1; clone size: .; CDR3 protein: CSARIGGPNTEALF; CDR3 DNA: TGCAGTGCTCGGATTGGGGGACCGAACACTGAAGCTCTCTTT
D gene: .; J gene: TRBJ1-3; V gene: TRBV4-1; clone size: .; CDR3 protein: CASSQENSGNTIYF; CDR3 DNA: TGCGCCAGCAGCCAAGAGAACTCTGGAAACACCATATATTTT